These 30 T cell receptor beta chains were all obtained from the same sample, sequenced in a study of beta chain features in type 1 diabetes. The authors reverse transcribed all of the isolated RNA, so sequencing captured expressed TCRB transcripts. The data were produced by immunoSEQ multiplex PCR, yet TCRdb's version contains in-frame clones alone and is incomplete. The sample shows about 170,000 clones, about 7.8% of them seen only once. Findings of the study overall: Within each of all four CD4+ subsets, Type 1 diabetes patients had TCRB CDR3s that were moderately but significantly shorter.

Their recognized antigens are unknown. The source material was central memory CD4+ T cells from blood. All receptors come from a woman in her thirties or forties with type 1 diabetes.

This clone showed up just a few times. V usage is TRBV14 and J usage is TRBJ2-7; perhaps TRBD1 as D (6 bases). Germline V lookup: CDR1 SGHDN, CDR2 FVKESK. V was pared by 4 bases and J by 3 bases, with 10 bases between. The CDR3 is 13 amino acids. This chain's CDR3 is CASSRGQYYEQYF. The DNA of the CDR3 is TGTGCCAGCAGCCGAGGACAGTACTACGAGCAGTACTTC.

The sample holds many counts of this clone. The chain couples TRBV28 to TRBJ2-7; tentative D call: TRBD2 (5 bases). CDR1 MDHEN and CDR2 SYDVKM come from the germline V gene. The CDR3 has 11 residues. Trimming took off 7 bases at V and 3 bases at J, with 7 bases between the two ends. The DNA of the CDR3 is TGTGCCAGCAAAGCGGACTACGAGCAGTACTTC. Translating gives CASKADYEQYF.

This clone was counted only a few times. The CDR3 DNA follows: TGTGCCAGCCGGAGCGAAAAACTGTTTTTT. Translation gives CASRSEKLFF. V gene TRBV25-1 combines with J gene TRBJ1-4; unclear D gene. Germline CDR1 is MGHDK and CDR2 is SYGVNS. The CDR3 contains 10 residues. The V end was cut by 8 bases, the J end by 8 bases, with 6 bases between.

This clone was seen more than once but under ten times. The CDR3 nucleotides are TGTGCCAGCAGCCCAGACTCCCCAGGCAGGGGCCAAGAGACCCAGTACTTC. It translates to CASSPDSPGRGQETQYF. This rearrangement joins TRBV7-3 to TRBJ2-5, with a weak D call TRBD1 (6 bases). Germline V CDR1 and CDR2: SGHTA, FQGTGA. The V end lost 5 bases, the J end lost 1 base, and 20 bases lay between the germline ends. The CDR3 has 17 amino acids.

The gene calls are TRBV7-9 and TRBJ2-3; possibly TRBD2 for D (6 bases). There are 14 residues in the CDR3. Germline values: CDR1 SEHNR, CDR2 FQNEAQ (reference sequence). V lost 1 base to trimming and J lost 7 bases, with 12 bases between them. CDR3 loop: CASSLGLEGYTQYF. CDR3 coding DNA: TGTGCCAGCAGCTTAGGGTTGGAGGGGTATACGCAGTATTTT.

The sample holds a few counts of this clone. The genes are TRBV6-6 and TRBJ2-7; 9 bases match TRBD1. V lost 0 bases and J lost 6; bases outside the gene matches: 6. Per the germline V gene, CDR1 is MNHNY and CDR2 is SVGAGI (reference sequence). This CDR3 spans 15 amino acids. This CDR3 reads CASSYSTGGAFEQYF. The CDR3 nucleotides are TGTGCCAGCAGTTACTCGACAGGGGGAGCTTTCGAGCAGTACTTC.

This sequence joins TRBV20-1 and TRBJ2-3; D call uncertain. CDR1 DFQATT and CDR2 SNEGSKA come from the germline V gene (reference sequence). V was shortened by 8 bases and J by 2 bases, with 5 bases between the two germline ends. The CDR3 totals 10 residues. CDR3 in DNA: TGCAGTCCCTACACAGATACGCAGTATTTT. It yields the protein CSPYTDTQYF.

This clone came up many times. V usage is TRBV10-3 and J usage is TRBJ2-1, with 13 bases fitting TRBD2. CDR3 length: 16 residues. Per germline, CDR1 ENHRY and CDR2 SYGVKD. V was clipped by 2 bases and J by 10 bases; unmatched bases: 8. The CDR3 nucleotides are TGTGCCATCAGTGAGAGAGGGACTAGCGGGGCAGGGGAGCAGTTCTTC. Translation gives CAISERGTSGAGEQFF.

This clone was counted between two and nine times. This sequence joins TRBV6-6 and TRBJ2-5; possible D gene TRBD1, 5 bases. The germline V and J ends were trimmed by 5 bases and 2 bases, with 9 bases remaining between them. Germline loops: CDR1 MNHNY, CDR2 SVGAGI (reference sequence). The CDR3 is made up of 13 amino acids. The CDR3, as DNA: TGTGCCAGCAGTGACCGACAGCAAGAGACCCAGTACTTC. Amino acid sequence: CASSDRQQETQYF.

In this sample, this clone turned up a few times. The V gene is TRBV7-6, the J gene TRBJ2-2; D is perhaps TRBD2 (6 bases). The CDR3 loop spans 14 amino acids. CDR1 is SGHVS and CDR2 is FNYEAQ in the germline V gene. V lost 5 bases to trimming and J lost 3 bases, with 10 bases between them. CDR3: CASSPTGDTGELFF. CDR3 DNA: TGTGCCAGCAGCCCCACGGGGGACACCGGGGAGCTGTTTTTT.

The rearrangement joins TRBV7-2 to TRBJ1-2; TRBD1 aligns across 9 bases. CDR1 is SGHTA, CDR2 FQGNSA, per germline. This CDR3 contains 14 residues. Trimming at V came to 4 bases and at J to 6 bases, leaving 6 bases not matched to a gene. For the CDR3, the DNA is TGTGCCAGCAGCTCTACAGGGGGCCGGGATGGCTACACCTTC. As protein: CASSSTGGRDGYTF.

This clone showed up just a few times. This chain joins TRBV9 and TRBJ2-1, with 7 positions matching TRBD2. The germline V gene encodes CDR1 SGDLS and CDR2 YYNGEE. J was trimmed by 9 bases and V by 0 bases; bases with no gene match: 9. The CDR3 has 15 amino acids. The DNA for the CDR3 is TGTGCCAGCAGCGTAGGGACTAGAGAATATGGTGAGCAGTTCTTC. This encodes CASSVGTREYGEQFF.

The table lists this clone with a few counts. V usage is TRBV5-1 and J usage is TRBJ1-5; TRBD1 agrees at 8 bases. The CDR3 is 15 amino acids. CDR1 and CDR2 from the germline V gene are SGHRS and YFSETQ. The V gene end was trimmed by 3 bases and the J gene end by 8 bases; junction bases not matched to a gene: 10. The CDR3 DNA sequence: TGCGCCAGCAGCTCCAGGGGGCGCGAAGCGAAGCCCCAGCATTTT. This sequence encodes CASSSRGREAKPQHF.

A few counts support this clone. In DNA form, the CDR3 reads TGTGCCAGCGCCGGACAGGGTGGGAATGAAAAACTGTTTTTT. It translates to CASAGQGGNEKLFF. The chain has TRBV27 and TRBJ1-4; 8 bases are a match to TRBD1. Trimming at V came to 8 bases and at J to 5 bases, leaving 7 bases not matched to a gene. The CDR3 length is 14 residues. The germline gives CDR1 MNHEY, CDR2 SMNVEV (reference sequence).

The chain carries TRBV5-1 and TRBJ2-1, with D possibly being TRBD2 (7 bases). Germline V CDR1 and CDR2: SGHRS, YFSETQ. The CDR3 spans 16 residues. V was pared by 4 bases and J by 6 bases, with 20 bases between. CDR3 sequence reads: CASSPQSGGAGNEQFF. CDR3 DNA sequence: TGCGCCAGCAGCCCGCAGAGTGGGGGGGCAGGCAATGAGCAGTTCTTC.

This rearrangement joins TRBV27 to TRBJ2-1; TRBD2 aligns across 8 bases. Per the germline V gene, CDR1 is MNHEY and CDR2 is SMNVEV (reference sequence). This CDR3 has 15 residues. V trimming: 8 bases; J trimming: 7 bases; junction bases outside the gene matches: 13. Written as DNA, the CDR3 is TGTGCCAGCGGATCTGTAGGAGCGGGGGAGAATGAGCAGTTCTTC. It encodes CASGSVGAGENEQFF.

This clone was seen a few times. The chain links TRBV18 to TRBJ1-1, with 9 bases aligning to TRBD1. J lost 5 bases, V lost 2 bases, and 12 bases had no gene match. CDR1 and CDR2 (germline): KGHSH, LQKENI. CDR3 length equals 17 residues. CDR3 loop: CASSPVEQGAGGTEAFF. CDR3 in DNA: TGTGCCAGCTCACCAGTGGAACAGGGGGCCGGAGGAACTGAAGCTTTCTTT.

The chain has TRBV15 and TRBJ2-7, with 12 bases matching TRBD2. The CDR3 is made up of 15 amino acids. Germline CDR1 LNHNV, CDR2 YYDKDF (reference sequence). V was clipped by 5 bases and J by 2 bases; unmatched bases: 4. The CDR3 region has the DNA TGTGCCACCAGCGAAGGACTAGCGGGAACCTACGAGCAGTACTTC. Translation: CATSEGLAGTYEQYF.

CDR3: CASHPAGKRVEAFF. In nucleotides, the CDR3 is TGTGCCAGTCACCCCGCAGGGAAAAGGGTTGAAGCTTTCTTT. The chain joins TRBV28 to TRBJ1-1, with a weak D call TRBD1 (5 bases). There are 14 residues in the CDR3. CDR1 MDHEN and CDR2 SYDVKM come from the germline V gene. V was cut by 9 bases and J by 7 bases, with 21 bases left in between.

The chain couples TRBV27 to TRBJ1-1, with unresolved D. The ends were cut back, 5 bases at V and 11 bases at J, with 12 bases in the middle. Germline V gene data show CDR1 as MNHEY and CDR2 as SMNVEV (reference sequence). The CDR3 is 11 amino acids. In nucleotides, the CDR3 is TGTGCCAGCAGTCTAGATCTTTTGGCTTTCTTT. Protein: CASSLDLLAFF.

This clone showed up just a few times. This sequence joins TRBV5-1 and TRBJ2-1; 11 bases line up with TRBD2. The CDR3 length is 15 residues. With V trimmed by 1 base and J by 8 bases, 5 bases remained unmatched. The germline gives CDR1 SGHRS, CDR2 YFSETQ. CDR3 protein: CASSLTSGSMDEQFF. CDR3 sequence (DNA): TGCGCCAGCAGCTTGACTAGCGGGAGTATGGATGAGCAGTTCTTC.

A few counts support this clone. The rearrangement uses TRBV28 and TRBJ2-1; the D is unclear. The CDR3 contains 16 residues. The V and J ends lost 5 bases and 0 bases respectively, with 14 bases between them. The germline V gene has CDR1 MDHEN and CDR2 SYDVKM. CDR3 bases: TGTGCCAGCAGTACCCGAGCCCCAAGCTCCTACAATGAGCAGTTCTTC. Amino acids: CASSTRAPSSYNEQFF.

The rearrangement links TRBV5-1 to TRBJ1-1, with D perhaps TRBD1 (6 bases). CDR1 and CDR2 from the germline V gene are SGHRS and YFSETQ. This CDR3 spans 15 amino acids. V shed 4 bases and J shed 0 bases, with 13 bases lying between them. DNA of the CDR3: TGCGCCAGCAGCGGGACCGGGACAATGAACACTGAAGCTTTCTTT. This sequence encodes CASSGTGTMNTEAFF.

The chain combines TRBV30 with TRBJ2-5, with 8 bases fitting TRBD1. The J call is in doubt because the DNA end fits TRBJ2-7 better. The germline gives CDR1 GTSNPN, CDR2 SVGIG (reference sequence). The CDR3 is made up of 18 amino acids. CDR3 sequence: CAWSVRGPGGATGYEQYF. The CDR3 region has the DNA TGTGCCTGGAGTGTACGCGGGCCAGGGGGCGCGACGGGCTACGAGCAGTACTTC.

This clone was seen a handful of times. The chain couples TRBV11-3 to TRBJ2-3; D is uncertain. This CDR3 is built from 11 residues. CDR1 and CDR2 from the germline V gene are SGHNT and YENEEA. Trimming left V 3 bases short and J 6 bases short, with 4 bases between. The CDR3 here is CASSLEDTQYF. The CDR3, as DNA: TGTGCCAGCAGCTTGGAGGATACGCAGTATTTT. Using reference TRBV11-3 and TRBJ2-3 for the parts outside the CDR3, the full variable domain is EAGVVQSPRYKIIEKKQPVAFWCNPISGHNTLYWYLQNLGQGPELLIRYENEEAVDDSQLPKDRFSAERLKGVDSTLKIQPAELGDSAVYLCASSLEDTQYFGPGTRLTVL.

The rearrangement joins TRBV28 to TRBJ2-7; tentatively, D is TRBD1 (7 bases). The germline V and J ends were trimmed by 5 bases and 5 bases, with 19 bases remaining between them. This CDR3 is 15 amino acids long. In germline, CDR1 is MDHEN, CDR2 SYDVKM. CDR3: CASSRLGGKSNEQYF. The CDR3 DNA sequence: TGTGCCAGCAGTAGACTAGGGGGCAAATCAAACGAGCAGTACTTC. The full variable domain, completed using reference TRBV28 and TRBJ2-7, is DVKVTQSSRYLVKRTGEKVFLECVQDMDHENMFWYRQDPGLGLRLIYFSYDVKMKEKGDIPEGYSVSREKKERFSLILESASTNQTSMYLCASSRLGGKSNEQYFGPGTRLTVT.

This clone came up many times. This chain joins TRBV18 and TRBJ2-5, with D uncertain. CDR3 length: 12 residues. Germline CDR1 reads KGHSH; CDR2 reads LQKENI. The V and J ends lost 1 base and 4 bases respectively, with 4 bases between them. CDR3 bases: TGTGCCAGCTCACCACGACTAGAGACCCAGTACTTC. Encoded protein: CASSPRLETQYF.

This clone was seen ten or more times. This chain joins TRBV7-8 and TRBJ2-3; TRBD1 matches 8 bases. The CDR3 contains 15 residues. V was clipped by 3 bases and J by 5 bases; unmatched bases: 7. The germline CDR1 and CDR2 sequences are SGHVS and FQNEAQ. The CDR3 loop reads CASSFPDRGRDTQYF. The CDR3 DNA reads TGTGCCAGCAGCTTCCCTGACAGGGGTAGAGATACGCAGTATTTT.

This clone has a handful of counts. Written as DNA, the CDR3 is TGTGCCAGCAGTTTATGGACAGGGGGTAGGTACGAGCAGTACTTC. Translated, it gives CASSLWTGGRYEQYF. V gene TRBV28 combines with J gene TRBJ2-7; the match to TRBD1 covers 9 bases. V lost 0 bases to trimming and J lost 4 bases; unmatched junction nucleotides: 4. The CDR3 length is 15 residues. Germline V gives CDR1 MDHEN, CDR2 SYDVKM.

In this sample, this clone turned up a few times. The identical CDR3 is also encoded by other nucleotide sequences in the sample. This chain connects TRBV7-9 to TRBJ1-1, with no clear D. The ends were cut back, 2 bases at V and 5 bases at J, with 3 bases in the middle. CDR1 is SEHNR and CDR2 is FQNEAQ in the germline V gene (reference sequence). This CDR3 is 11 amino acids long. CDR3 sequence: CASSLSTEAFF. The CDR3, as DNA: TGTGCCAGCAGCTTATCTACTGAAGCTTTCTTT.